The 16 T cell receptor beta chains reported below all come from one sample, sequenced in a study of cytomegalovirus exposure and HLA in healthy donors. The PCR was carried out with 60 Vbeta primers and 13 Jbeta primers. Sequenced by immunoSEQ multiplex PCR; TCRdb stores in-frame clones only, minus some. The sample comprises some 170,000 clones, about four fifths of which are singletons, and less than 15% rests with the top ten. Sequenced: PBMCs. The receptors originated from a woman aged 45-60 years in good health and CMV-seronegative.

A single count supports this clone. This chain joins TRBV19 and TRBJ2-7; 8 bases map to TRBD1. Germline lookup yields CDR1 LNHDA and CDR2 SQIVND (reference sequence). The J segment lost 3 bases and the V segment lost 6 bases, leaving 7 bases of the junction unmatched. The length of the CDR3 is 14 residues. CDR3 coding DNA: TGTGCCAGTAGACCGACAGGGGTGGACTACGAGCAGTACTTC. Its protein product is CASRPTGVDYEQYF.

CDR3 sequence: CASSVGGTGNTIYF. The DNA for the CDR3 is TGTGCCAGCAGTGTCGGGGGGACCGGAAACACCATATATTTT. The rearrangement joins TRBV6-1 to TRBJ1-3, with D perhaps TRBD1 (5 bases). Germline CDR1 and CDR2: MNHNS and SASEGT. This CDR3 contains 14 residues. The V end lost 4 bases, the J end lost 4 bases, and 11 bases lay between the germline ends.

The chain links TRBV29-1 to TRBJ1-1; D remains unclear. The V end lost 7 bases, the J end lost 2 bases, and 14 bases lay between the germline ends. This CDR3 has 13 residues. Germline V gives CDR1 SQVTM, CDR2 ANQGSEA. CDR3 loop: CSAHLSGNTEAFF. The CDR3 bases are TGCAGCGCTCACCTCAGTGGTAACACTGAAGCTTTCTTT.

This chain uses TRBV6-6 with TRBJ2-5; TRBD1 agrees at 7 bases. In germline, CDR1 is MNHNY, CDR2 SVGAGI (reference sequence). V lost 6 bases to trimming and J lost 5 bases; unmatched junction nucleotides: 9. The CDR3 consists of 14 residues. The CDR3 DNA is TGTGCCAGCAGCCTTAACAGGGGATTGGAGACCCAGTACTTC. Amino acid sequence: CASSLNRGLETQYF.

The chain links TRBV7-2 to TRBJ2-1, with D uncertain. Trimming removed 4 bases at V and 3 bases at J, with 7 bases between. This CDR3 region has 13 residues. Germline lookup yields CDR1 SGHTA and CDR2 FQGNSA. CDR3 in DNA: TGTGCCAGCAGCTCCCCATTCTACAATGAGCAGTTCTTC. This gives the protein CASSSPFYNEQFF.

This chain connects TRBV4-3 to TRBJ1-2; no clear D gene. This CDR3 contains 14 residues. Germline V gene sequence: CDR1 LGHNA, CDR2 YSLEER. Trimming cost V 2 bases and J 4 bases, with 11 bases left between them. The CDR3: CASSQQRGVYGYTF. Written as DNA, the CDR3 is TGCGCCAGCAGCCAACAACGGGGAGTCTATGGCTACACCTTC.

This chain links TRBV19 with TRBJ2-2; tentative D call: TRBD1 (5 bases). Germline values: CDR1 LNHDA, CDR2 SQIVND (reference sequence). CDR3 size: 16 residues. Deletions cut 0 bases from V and 6 bases from J, with 14 bases between. The CDR3 region is CASSIEGRGRAGELFF. The CDR3 bases are TGTGCCAGTAGTATAGAGGGAAGGGGAAGGGCCGGGGAGCTGTTTTTT.

Written as DNA, the CDR3 is TGTGCCAGCAGCTACCGCGGGGGCTACAATGAGCAGTTCTTC. Protein: CASSYRGGYNEQFF. The chain combines TRBV11-2 with TRBJ2-1; 7 bases map to TRBD2. The germline V gene has CDR1 SGHAT and CDR2 FQNNGV. After removal of 4 bases from V and 3 bases from J, the junction contained 3 bases not matched to a gene. This CDR3 has 14 amino acids.

Here the CDR3 reads CASSVSGTAGDTQYF. The CDR3 nucleotides are TGTGCCAGCAGCGTGAGCGGTACTGCCGGCGATACGCAGTATTTT. V usage is TRBV9 and J usage is TRBJ2-3; possibly TRBD2 for D (5 bases). From germline, CDR1 is SGDLS and CDR2 YYNGEE. The CDR3 sequence is 15 residues long. The V and J ends lost 2 bases and 6 bases respectively, with 16 bases between them.

As DNA, the CDR3 is TGTGCCAGCAGCGGACGGACAGGGGGTTATGAGCAGTTCTTC. It specifies CASSGRTGGYEQFF. The rearrangement joins TRBV9 to TRBJ2-1; TRBD1 agrees at 10 bases. Per germline, CDR1 SGDLS and CDR2 YYNGEE. J lost 8 bases, V lost 3 bases, and 5 bases had no gene match. CDR3 size: 14 residues.

The chain carries TRBV6-5 and TRBJ1-4, with D perhaps matching TRBD1 (6 bases). This CDR3 is 14 amino acids long. V was cut by 1 base and J by 5 bases, with 8 bases left in between. CDR1 is MNHEY, CDR2 SVGAGI, per germline. The chain's CDR3 is CASSYLGQNEKLFF. CDR3 nucleotide sequence: TGTGCCAGCAGTTACTTGGGACAAAATGAAAAACTGTTTTTT.

The J gene is TRBJ2-7, the V gene TRBV7-9; D remains unclear. This CDR3 is 12 amino acids long. V was trimmed by 4 bases and J by 2 bases, leaving 6 bases between them. CDR1 and CDR2 from the germline V gene are SEHNR and FQNEAQ (reference sequence). The CDR3 is CASSSETYEQYF. Here the CDR3 DNA reads TGTGCCAGCAGCTCTGAGACCTACGAGCAGTACTTC. The full variable domain, in which reference TRBV7-9 and TRBJ2-7 provide the parts outside the CDR3, is DTGVSQNPRHKITKRGQNVTFRCDPISEHNRLYWYRQTLGQGPEFLTYFQNEAQLEKSRLLSDRFSAERPKGSFSTLEIQRTEQGDSAMYLCASSSETYEQYFGPGTRLTVT.

This chain joins TRBV11-2 and TRBJ2-1, with TRBD2 matching over 11 bases. J was trimmed by 5 bases and V by 5 bases; bases with no gene match: 5. The CDR3 has 15 amino acids. Germline V gives CDR1 SGHAT, CDR2 FQNNGV. CDR3 region: CASSRGLAENNEQFF. CDR3 nucleotide sequence: TGTGCCAGCAGCCGGGGACTAGCGGAGAACAATGAGCAGTTCTTC.

This clone was detected once. The chain uses TRBV9 and TRBJ1-1; D gene ambiguous. V lost 0 bases, J lost 6 bases, and 9 bases lay in between. The CDR3 has 13 amino acids. Germline CDR1 SGDLS, CDR2 YYNGEE. Written as DNA, the CDR3 is TGTGCCAGCAGCGTAGATACTAGGTCTGAAGCTTTCTTT. This encodes CASSVDTRSEAFF. Full variable domain (missing parts from reference TRBV9 and TRBJ1-1): DSGVTQTPKHLITATGQRVTLRCSPRSGDLSVYWYQQSLDQGLQFLIQYYNGEERAKGNILERFSAQQFPDLHSELNLSSLELGDSALYFCASSVDTRSEAFFGQGTRLTVV.

The genes are TRBV11-2 and TRBJ2-1; 8 bases map to TRBD2. The CDR3 has 16 residues. Trimming took 4 bases from V and 4 from J; bases not matched to a gene: 9. Germline CDR1 is SGHAT and CDR2 is FQNNGV. This CDR3 is CASSSLKLADYNEQFF. In nucleotides, the CDR3 is TGTGCCAGCAGCTCCCTTAAACTAGCGGATTACAATGAGCAGTTCTTC. The variable domain in full, completed from reference TRBV11-2 and TRBJ2-1, reads EAGVAQSPRYKIIEKRQSVAFWCNPISGHATLYWYQQILGQGPKLLIQFQNNGVVDDSQLPKDRFSAERLKGVDSTLKIQPAKLEDSAVYLCASSSLKLADYNEQFFGPGTRLTVL.

The CDR3 sequence is CASSETGRQPQHF. CDR3 sequence (DNA): TGTGCCAGCAGTGAAACTGGCAGGCAGCCCCAGCATTTT. The chain is built from TRBV6-1 and TRBJ1-5, with D uncertain. Germline CDR1 and CDR2: MNHNS and SASEGT. The V end was cut by 2 bases, the J end by 7 bases, with 9 bases between. CDR3 size: 13 residues.